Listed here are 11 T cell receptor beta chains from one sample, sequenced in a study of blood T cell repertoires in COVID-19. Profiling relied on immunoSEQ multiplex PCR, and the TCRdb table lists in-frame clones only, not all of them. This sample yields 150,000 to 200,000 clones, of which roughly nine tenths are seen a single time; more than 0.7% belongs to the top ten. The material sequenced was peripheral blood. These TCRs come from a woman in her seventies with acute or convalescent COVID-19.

The CDR3 is CAIGSRVDGNTIYF. DNA of the CDR3: TGTGCCATCGGTTCTCGGGTCGATGGAAACACCATATATTTT. J is TRBJ1-3 and V is TRBV10-3; D remains ambiguous. CDR3 length equals 14 residues. CDR1 ENHRY and CDR2 SYGVKD come from the germline V gene. The V and J ends lost 8 bases and 3 bases respectively, with 14 bases between them.

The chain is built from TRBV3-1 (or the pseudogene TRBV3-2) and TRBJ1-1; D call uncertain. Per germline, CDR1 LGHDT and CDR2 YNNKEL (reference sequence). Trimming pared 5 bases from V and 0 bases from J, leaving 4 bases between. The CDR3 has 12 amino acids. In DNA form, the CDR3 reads TGTGCCAGCAGCACAATGAACACTGAAGCTTTCTTT. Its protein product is CASSTMNTEAFF.

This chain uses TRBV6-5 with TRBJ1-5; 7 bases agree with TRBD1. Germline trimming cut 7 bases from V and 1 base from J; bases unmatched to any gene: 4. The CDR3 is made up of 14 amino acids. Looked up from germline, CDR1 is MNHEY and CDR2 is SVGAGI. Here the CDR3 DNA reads TGTGCCAGCATTCTGGACAGGAGCAATCAGCCCCAGCATTTT. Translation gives CASILDRSNQPQHF.

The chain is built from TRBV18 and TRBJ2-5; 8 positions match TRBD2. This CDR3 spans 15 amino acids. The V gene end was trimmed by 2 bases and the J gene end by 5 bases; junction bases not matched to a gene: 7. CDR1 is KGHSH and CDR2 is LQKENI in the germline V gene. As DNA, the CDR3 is TGTGCCAGCTCACCAAAGGTAGCGGGGCGGGAGACCCAGTACTTC. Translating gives CASSPKVAGRETQYF.

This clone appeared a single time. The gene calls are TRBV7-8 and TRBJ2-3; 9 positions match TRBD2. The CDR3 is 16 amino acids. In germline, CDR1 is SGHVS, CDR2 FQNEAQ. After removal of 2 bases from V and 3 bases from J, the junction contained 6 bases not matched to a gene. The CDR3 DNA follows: TGTGCCAGCAGCTTAATAAGCGGGGGGAAGACAGATACGCAGTATTTT. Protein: CASSLISGGKTDTQYF. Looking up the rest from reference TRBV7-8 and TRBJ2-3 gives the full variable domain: GAGVSQSPRYKVAKRGQDVALRCDPISGHVSLFWYQQALGQGPEFLTYFQNEAQLDKSGLPSDRFFAERPEGSVSTLKIQRTQQEDSAVYLCASSLISGGKTDTQYFGPGTRLTVL.

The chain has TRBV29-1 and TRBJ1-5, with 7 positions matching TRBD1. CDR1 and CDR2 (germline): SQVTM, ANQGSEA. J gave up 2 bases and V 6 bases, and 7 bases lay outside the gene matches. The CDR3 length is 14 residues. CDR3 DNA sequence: TGCAGCGTAAGACAGGGATCCGGCAATCAGCCCCAGCATTTT. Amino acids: CSVRQGSGNQPQHF.

The CDR3: CASSPGTGVNEKLFF. CDR3 nucleotide sequence: TGTGCCAGCTCACCTGGGACAGGCGTTAATGAAAAACTGTTTTTT. The gene calls are TRBV18 and TRBJ1-4, with 8 bases lining up with TRBD1. Per germline, CDR1 KGHSH and CDR2 LQKENI. The CDR3 is 15 residues long. Trimming removed 3 bases from V and 4 bases from J; junction bases left unmatched: 4.

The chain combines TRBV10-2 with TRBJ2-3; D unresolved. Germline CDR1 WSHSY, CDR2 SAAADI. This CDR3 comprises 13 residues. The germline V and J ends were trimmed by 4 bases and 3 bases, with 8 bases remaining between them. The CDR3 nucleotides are TGCGCCAGCAGTGTTTCCGGGACAGATACGCAGTATTTT. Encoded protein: CASSVSGTDTQYF.

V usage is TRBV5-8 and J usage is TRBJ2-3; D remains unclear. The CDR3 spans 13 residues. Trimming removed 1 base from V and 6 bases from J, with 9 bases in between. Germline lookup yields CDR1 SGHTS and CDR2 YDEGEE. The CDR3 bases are TGTGCCAGCAGCTTGAGTCACTCTGATACGCAGTATTTT. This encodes CASSLSHSDTQYF.

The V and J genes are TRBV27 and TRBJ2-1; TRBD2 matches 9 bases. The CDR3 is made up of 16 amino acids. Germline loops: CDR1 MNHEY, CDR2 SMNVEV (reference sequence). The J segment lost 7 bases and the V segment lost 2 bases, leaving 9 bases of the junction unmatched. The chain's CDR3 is CASSLVRREGRNEQFF. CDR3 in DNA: TGTGCCAGCAGTTTAGTCAGGCGGGAGGGCCGGAATGAGCAGTTCTTC.

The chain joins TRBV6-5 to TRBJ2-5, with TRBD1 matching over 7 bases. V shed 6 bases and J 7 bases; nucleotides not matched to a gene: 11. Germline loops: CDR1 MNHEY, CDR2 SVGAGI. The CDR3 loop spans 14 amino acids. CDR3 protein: CASSDRVGGVTQYF. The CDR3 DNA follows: TGTGCCAGCAGCGACAGGGTTGGAGGAGTGACCCAGTACTTC.